The entry below gives a single T cell receptor beta chain sequence along with its context. Its matching antigen is unknown. This sample is drawn from a study of CD8+ T cells in alopecia areata. RNA was extracted and reverse transcribed into cDNA as the sequencing template. The protocol was immunoSEQ multiplex PCR, while the TCRdb copy is restricted to in-frame clones and leaves out a portion. The sample consists of 55,000 to 65,000 clones, about 40% of them appearing once. General study points: Affected lesional scalp, above all in alopecia totalis/universalis, was more clonal than normal scalp. Mice showed clearer TCR sharing than patients did, a gap that was possibly HLA-related.

The V and J ends lost 2 bases and 1 base respectively, with 11 bases between them. CDR3 length: 15 residues. Germline V gene lookup returns CDR1 MNHEY and CDR2 SMNVEV (reference sequence). Sequenced: NKG2D-low CD8+ T cells sorted from blood. The chain has TRBV27 and TRBJ1-1; D not resolved. The clonotype was recovered from a human donor with alopecia areata. CDR3 DNA sequence: TGTGCCAGCAGTTTAGACTTTTCGCCGAACACTGAAGCTTTCTTT. Amino acid sequence: CASSLDFSPNTEAFF.